The 21 T cell receptor beta chains below all came from one sample that was sequenced in a study of molecular identifiers for immune sequencing clone quantification (dated by TCRdb to the late 2010s). Libraries were prepared through PCR. Sequencing used a NextSeq 500. In TCRdb, the public reads were trimmed at Q25 with fastp and aligned with MiXCR, with productive beta chains retained. Records with the same CDR3 protein are collapsed into one entry carrying the most frequent genes and DNA. This sample lists around 320,000 distinct CDR3 sequences; about 22% were detected once. The ten largest clonotypes hold about 0.71% of the sample. Sequencing was carried out using naive CD8+ T cells from blood, with Jurkat cell RNA spiked in. The cell subset or site tag for this specimen amounts to: FACS-sorted CD8+CD4-CCR7+CD45RA+ naive T cells. These receptors all come from a human donor in good health. Some libraries in this study had Jurkat cell RNA spiked in.

Only a few counts were recorded for this clonotype. The CDR3 region has the DNA TGCGCCAGCAGCCAAGATCGGCAGGGGTCTAGCACAGATACGCAGTATTTT. Translated: CASSQDRQGSSTDTQYF. The chain recombines TRBV4-3 with TRBJ2-3; D might be TRBD1 (6 bases). CDR1 is LGHNA, CDR2 YSLEER, per germline. Between the trimmed V and J ends, which lost 0 bases and 0 bases, there was a span of 13 bases. The CDR3 runs 17 residues.

The chain combines TRBV7-6 with TRBJ2-3; no firm D call. V was pared by 3 bases and J by 3 bases, with 13 bases between. Germline V gene sequence: CDR1 SGHVS, CDR2 FNYEAQ. The CDR3 covers 15 residues. CDR3 amino acids: CASSLGTYPTDTQYF. CDR3 bases: TGTGCCAGCAGCTTGGGTACATACCCAACAGATACGCAGTATTTT. Variable domain in full (rest from reference TRBV7-6 and TRBJ2-3): GAGVSQSPRYKVTKRGQDVALRCDPISGHVSLYWYRQALGQGPEFLTYFNYEAQQDKSGLPNDRFSAERPEGSISTLTIQRTEQRDSAMYRCASSLGTYPTDTQYFGPGTRLTVL.

The chain combines TRBV4-3 with TRBJ2-7, with 11 bases aligning to TRBD2. Losses at the gene ends were 8 bases for V and 4 bases for J; bases not matched to a gene: 7. CDR1 is LGHNA and CDR2 is YSLEER in the germline V gene. The CDR3 is 14 amino acids. CDR3 region: CASSGLADGYEQYF. In nucleotides, the CDR3 is TGCGCCAGCTCGGGACTAGCGGATGGGTACGAGCAGTACTTC.

In its sample, this clonotype was seen many times. J is TRBJ2-7 and V is TRBV4-1; D is uncertain. This CDR3 comprises 15 residues. Germline loops: CDR1 MGHRA, CDR2 YSYEKL. Trimming stripped 4 bases from V and 0 bases from J, with 13 bases between. The CDR3 reads CASSLDVGSSYEQYF. The CDR3, as DNA: TGCGCCAGCAGCCTGGACGTGGGCAGCTCCTACGAGCAGTACTTC.

J is TRBJ2-3 and V is TRBV30, with D unresolved. CDR3 length: 12 amino acids. Germline CDR1 GTSNPN, CDR2 SVGIG (reference sequence). Trimming pared 4 bases from V and 1 base from J, leaving 6 bases between. CDR3 loop: CAWTHGTDTQYF. CDR3 DNA sequence: TGTGCCTGGACGCATGGCACAGATACGCAGTATTTT.

This clonotype was counted ten times or more. The chain employs TRBV7-6 and TRBJ2-1; 11 bases agree with TRBD2. The germline V gene has CDR1 SGHVS and CDR2 FNYEAQ. The CDR3 length is 18 residues. The junction had 16 bases not matched to a gene; V was cut back by 4 bases and J by 8 bases. In DNA form, the CDR3 reads TGTGCCAGCAGCTCCCCTAGCGGGGGGACAGCCCGGGCCCATGAGCAGTTCTTC. Its translation: CASSSPSGGTARAHEQFF.

This chain uses TRBV28 with TRBJ2-7; 8 nucleotides match TRBD1. The CDR3 has 17 residues. Germline V CDR1 and CDR2: MDHEN, SYDVKM. Losses at the gene ends were 1 base for V and 2 bases for J; bases not matched to a gene: 10. The CDR3 region has the DNA TGTGCCAGCAGTTTATACTACCGGGACAGGCCGACCTACGAGCAGTACTTC. Translated, it gives CASSLYYRDRPTYEQYF. The whole variable domain, filled in from reference TRBV28 and TRBJ2-7, reads DVKVTQSSRYLVKRTGEKVFLECVQDMDHENMFWYRQDPGLGLRLIYFSYDVKMKEKGDIPEGYSVSREKKERFSLILESASTNQTSMYLCASSLYYRDRPTYEQYFGPGTRLTVT.

Details on this clonotype: A junction end diverges from the germline sequence, so it may reflect a read error. This chain connects TRBV7-6 to TRBJ2-5; 11 nucleotides agree with TRBD2. This CDR3 is built from 19 residues. Per the germline V gene, CDR1 is SGHVS and CDR2 is FNYEAQ. CDR3 nucleotide sequence: TGTGCCAGCAGCTTAGCTGTGCCTAGCGGGGGGATTCTCCAAGAGACCCGGTACTTC. Translated, it gives CASSLAVPSGGILQETRYF.

Ten or more counts support this clonotype. This sequence joins TRBV4-3 and TRBJ1-1, with unresolved D. V shed 0 bases and J shed 3 bases, with 17 bases lying between them. CDR1 is LGHNA and CDR2 is YSLEER in the germline V gene. The CDR3 runs to 17 residues. CDR3 sequence: CASSQEVFSGFDTEAFF. The CDR3 coding sequence is TGCGCCAGCAGCCAAGAGGTATTTTCCGGATTCGACACTGAAGCTTTCTTT.

To note about this clonotype: Compared with germline, one end of the junction differs, possibly owing to a read error. This chain's CDR3 is CDSSPSDPTYEQYF. Here the CDR3 DNA reads TGTGACAGCAGCCCCTCGGACCCGACCTACGAGCAGTACTTC. The chain employs TRBV7-9 and TRBJ2-7; D call uncertain. CDR1 and CDR2 from the germline V gene are SEHNR and FQNEAQ (reference sequence). The CDR3 contains 14 residues.

This clonotype came up a few times. A clone one base away is much larger, so this may be a read error. The rearrangement uses TRBV5-1 and TRBJ2-7; D is ambiguous. Germline V gene lookup returns CDR1 SGHRS and CDR2 YFSETQ. CDR3 length: 14 amino acids. CDR3 bases: TGCGCCAGCATCTTGGCCGCTAGGTCCTACGAGCAGTACTTC. Translating gives CASILAARSYEQYF. Full variable domain (outside the CDR3, taken from reference TRBV5-1 and TRBJ2-7): KAGVTQTPRYLIKTRGQQVTLSCSPISGHRSVSWYQQTPGQGLQFLFEYFSETQRNKGNFPGRFSGRQFSNSRSEMNVSTLELGDSALYLCASILAARSYEQYFGPGTRLTVT.

The J gene is TRBJ2-5, the V gene TRBV4-1; D remains ambiguous. Germline CDR1 and CDR2: MGHRA and YSYEKL. This CDR3 region has 14 residues. Trimming pared 3 bases from V and 4 bases from J, leaving 12 bases between. The CDR3 DNA is TGCGCCAGCAGCCAGATCACAGAGGTAGAGACCCAGTACTTC. This sequence encodes CASSQITEVETQYF.

The chain recombines TRBV7-2 with TRBJ2-5; either TRBD1 or TRBD2 may supply D (5 bases each). The germline gives CDR1 SGHTA, CDR2 FQGNSA. The ends were cut back, 5 bases at V and 8 bases at J, with 18 bases in the middle. This CDR3 region has 14 residues. CDR3 in amino acids: CASSHGLDGATQYF. The CDR3 DNA reads as TGTGCCAGCAGCCACGGACTGGACGGGGCAACCCAGTACTTC.

This clonotype was seen at least ten times. The V gene is TRBV29-1, the J gene TRBJ2-1, with TRBD2 matching 10 bases. The CDR3 spans 14 residues. Unmatched junction bases numbered 7, after V lost 7 bases and J lost 4 bases. Germline-derived CDR1 and CDR2 are SQVTM and ANQGSEA. For the CDR3, the DNA is TGCAGCGCCGCCGGGACTAGCGCGTACAATGAGCAGTTCTTC. Translated, it gives CSAAGTSAYNEQFF.

This clonotype was seen more than once but under ten times. The V call is TRBV6-1, the J call TRBJ1-1; D may be TRBD1 (6 bases). CDR3 size: 17 residues. With 4 bases removed from V and 1 base from J, the gap between germline ends came to 19 bases. Germline assignment: CDR1 MNHNS and CDR2 SASEGT. The CDR3 bases are TGTGCCAGCAGTGGAGCCGATGGACAGAGATGGAACACTGAAGCTTTCTTT. The encoded protein is CASSGADGQRWNTEAFF.

This chain links TRBV27 with TRBJ2-3; 8 positions match TRBD2. CDR1 and CDR2 from the germline V gene are MNHEY and SMNVEV (reference sequence). Unmatched junction bases numbered 10, after V lost 5 bases and J lost 0 bases. The CDR3 extends over 17 amino acids. The CDR3 loop is CASSPLKASGSTDTQYF. The CDR3 DNA is TGTGCCAGCAGTCCCCTGAAGGCTAGCGGGAGCACAGATACGCAGTATTTT.

This clonotype was counted at least ten times. The V and J genes are TRBV7-8 and TRBJ2-3; D might be TRBD1 (6 bases). Between the trimmed V and J ends, which lost 5 bases and 6 bases, there was a span of 15 bases. The CDR3 is 14 residues long. Germline V CDR1 and CDR2: SGHVS, FQNEAQ. The DNA for the CDR3 is TGTGCCAGCAGCCCTACAGGGTTTTTGGATACGCAGTATTTT. Protein product: CASSPTGFLDTQYF.

The genes are TRBV10-3 and TRBJ2-7; D is perhaps TRBD2 (7 bases). This CDR3 contains 15 residues. Trimming cost V 2 bases and J 3 bases, with 14 bases left between them. Germline values: CDR1 ENHRY, CDR2 SYGVKD. CDR3 DNA: TGTGCCATCAGTGAGCCCACCGGGGGGCACTACGAGCAGTACTTC. This codes for CAISEPTGGHYEQYF.

This clonotype was found many times. The V and J genes are TRBV20-1 and TRBJ1-1; TRBD1 might be the D (5 bases). Germline lookup yields CDR1 DFQATT and CDR2 SNEGSKA (reference sequence). V lost 0 bases, J lost 4 bases, and 12 bases lay in between. This CDR3 is 14 amino acids long. This CDR3 reads CSARDLTGTTEAFF. CDR3 in DNA: TGCAGTGCTAGAGATCTGACGGGGACCACTGAAGCTTTCTTT.

In regard to this clonotype: Since a much larger clone is just one base distant, this may be a read error. The genes are TRBV28 and TRBJ2-5; 8 bases agree with TRBD1. CDR1 and CDR2 (germline): MDHEN, SYDVKM. The CDR3 spans 16 residues. CDR3 amino acids: CASSLSTDRVQEPQYF. CDR3 in DNA: TGTGCCAGCAGTTTATCTACGGACAGGGTCCAAGAGCCCCAGTACTTC.

With respect to this clonotype: A much larger clone differs from this one at a single base, so this may be a read error. The chain joins TRBV6-6 to TRBJ2-3, with D unclear. There are 16 residues in the CDR3. Trimming stripped 0 bases from V and 6 bases from J, with 16 bases between. Looked up from germline, CDR1 is MNHNY and CDR2 is SVGAGI (reference sequence). This CDR3 is CASSYSLDRRKDTQYF. DNA for the CDR3: TGTGCCAGCAGTTACTCACTCGATCGGCGAAAGGATACGCAGTATTTT.